Included here is one T cell receptor (beta chain) sequence, with context. Its antigen target is currently unknown. The sample holds no much larger clone one base away, and base qualities are not on file. TCRbeta CDR3 regions were amplified from genomic DNA by means of the immunoSEQ Assay, a bias-controlled multiplex PCR. The source study handled its data this way. The number of nucleated cells in each sample was estimated by amplification of reference gene primers within the assay. To quantify the absolute abundance of each unique TCRbeta CDR3 rearrangement, sequence reads were collapsed and filtered. Productive Simpson clonality was computed per sample as the square root of Simpson's diversity index over productive rearrangements. TCRdb provides this immuneACCESS table in a form limited to in-frame rearrangements. Some clones are lacking; in checked studies, under half of them reflect an unresolved V gene, and why the rest are absent is not known. Clonal size and the V and J genes are those of that table, whereas D and trimming came from the DNA. The sample contains 220,000 or so clones, around 90% of them found a single time. In total, the top ten clones hold roughly 15% of the sample.

The data belong to a study of blood T cell repertoires in COVID-19 (dated by TCRdb to 2019 to 2021). Looking at the study overall: Samples from collaborators originated in the United States, Italy and Spain and spanned both the acute and convalescent phases of COVID-19. The sample metadata nearly always contained a de-identified subject ID, COVID-19 status, age in years and sex. Subjects who had been exposed to COVID-19, were actively infected with it, or had recovered from it provided the deeply sampled blood TCRbeta repertoires that made up the dataset. The repertoires were released in a freely available public database intended as a resource for research on the immune response to SARS-CoV-2. Samples were obtained from the ongoing ImmuneRACE study (first 160 participants) and from 1,254 subjects provided by 6 global collaborators. Where HLA class I and class II types were available, the types were taken from metadata supplied by the sample provider, not from assay-based typing. The material from the prospective study consisted of cDNA or gDNA derived from T cells, B-cell-depleted T cells, or PBMCs.

General study outcomes and caveats: The quantity of clinical and demographic metadata differed by source and by participant and was supplied without curation.

V drops 5 bases and J drops 0 bases, leaving 14 bases in between. Reading from cysteine to phenylalanine, the CDR3 counts 16 amino acids. This entry keeps only the CDR3 DNA: 48 bases, framed from base 1. Taken from the germline V gene, the CDR1 and CDR2 loops are SGHTA and FQGNSA. Participants in the prospective study were enrolled through a virtual design, were aged roughly 18 to 90 years, and lived in some 24 United States geographic areas. Cohort assignment in the prospective study relied on participant-reported clinical history from a screening survey and a study questionnaire. Each participant in the prospective study had whole blood, serum and a nasopharyngeal or oropharyngeal swab collected by mobile phlebotomists. Additional blood draws and questionnaires over an approximately 2-month period could optionally be provided by prospective study participants. Prospective study blood samples were shipped either frozen or at room temperature before DNA extraction.

Material: PBMCs or T cells enriched from blood (not recorded which). The receptor's source is a woman between 45 and 65 years old with acute COVID-19. The sequence is built from TRBV7-2 and TRBJ2-1, with TRBD2 as a weak D call on 5 bases. The CDR3 region has the sequence CASSTLAQSSYNEQFF. The sequence in DNA is TGTGCCAGCAGCACCCTAGCCCAGAGCTCCTACAATGAGCAGTTCTTC. This CDR3, with the reference TRBV7-2 and TRBJ2-1 proteins standing in past its ends, gives the full variable domain GAGVSQSPSNKVTEKGKDVELRCDPISGHTALYWYRQSLGQGLEFLIYFQGNSAPDKSGLPSDRFSAERTGGSVSTLTIQRTQQEDSAVYLCASSTLAQSSYNEQFFGPGTRLTVL.